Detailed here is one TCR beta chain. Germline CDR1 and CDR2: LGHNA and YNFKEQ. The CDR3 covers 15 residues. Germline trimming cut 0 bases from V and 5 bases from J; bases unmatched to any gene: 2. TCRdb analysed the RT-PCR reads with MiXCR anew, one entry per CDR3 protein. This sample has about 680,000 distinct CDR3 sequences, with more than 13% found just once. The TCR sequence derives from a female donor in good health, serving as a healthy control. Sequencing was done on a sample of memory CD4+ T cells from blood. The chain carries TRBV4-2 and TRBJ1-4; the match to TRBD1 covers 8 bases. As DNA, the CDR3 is TGTGCCAGCAGCCAAGAGGACAGGGCCAATGAAAAACTGTTTTTT. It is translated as CASSQEDRANEKLFF.